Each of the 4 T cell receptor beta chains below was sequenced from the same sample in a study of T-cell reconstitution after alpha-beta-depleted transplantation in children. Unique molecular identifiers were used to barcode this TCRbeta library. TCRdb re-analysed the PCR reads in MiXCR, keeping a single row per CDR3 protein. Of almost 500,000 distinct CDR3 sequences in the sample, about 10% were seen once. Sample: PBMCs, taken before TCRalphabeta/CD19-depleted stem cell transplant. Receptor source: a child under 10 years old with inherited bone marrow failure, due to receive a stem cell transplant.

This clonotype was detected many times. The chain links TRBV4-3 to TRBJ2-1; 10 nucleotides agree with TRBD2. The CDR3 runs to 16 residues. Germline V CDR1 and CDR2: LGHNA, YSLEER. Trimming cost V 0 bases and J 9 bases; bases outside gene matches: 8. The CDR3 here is CASSQEGGLAGVEQFF. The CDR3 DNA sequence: TGCGCCAGCAGCCAAGAAGGAGGCCTAGCGGGAGTTGAGCAGTTCTTC.

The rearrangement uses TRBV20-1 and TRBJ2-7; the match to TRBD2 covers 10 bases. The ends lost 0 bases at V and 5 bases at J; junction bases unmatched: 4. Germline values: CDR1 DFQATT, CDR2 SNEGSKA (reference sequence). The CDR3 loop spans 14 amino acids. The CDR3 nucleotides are TGCAGTGCTAGAGAAGCGGGAGGGTTGGACGAGCAGTACTTC. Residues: CSAREAGGLDEQYF.

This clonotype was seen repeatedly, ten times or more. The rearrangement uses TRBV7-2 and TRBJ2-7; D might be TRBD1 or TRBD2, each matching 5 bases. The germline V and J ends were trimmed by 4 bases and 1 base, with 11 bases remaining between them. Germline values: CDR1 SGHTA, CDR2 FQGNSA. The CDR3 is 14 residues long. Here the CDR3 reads CASSYGTASYEQYF. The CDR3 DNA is TGTGCCAGCAGCTATGGGACGGCTTCCTACGAGCAGTACTTC.

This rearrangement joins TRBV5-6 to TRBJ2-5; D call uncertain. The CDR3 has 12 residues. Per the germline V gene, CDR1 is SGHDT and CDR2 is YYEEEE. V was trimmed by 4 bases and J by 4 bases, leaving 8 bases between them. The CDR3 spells CASSDWVETQYF. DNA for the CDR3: TGTGCCAGCAGCGACTGGGTAGAGACCCAGTACTTC.